The clone carrying this T cell receptor (beta chain) has only a few counts. The target antigen is unknown. Only one heparinised blood draw was taken per donor, and its volume averaged around 120 mL. This record comes from a study of beta chain features in type 1 diabetes. Study as a whole: Over all samples combined, some 99,000,000 sorted cells were examined. Study-wide results and caveats: A PCR bias possibly favoring shorter templates would apply equally to patients and controls. Junctions at VDJ sites from type 1 diabetes patients had fewer insertions and more deletions.

Since all of the isolated RNA was reverse transcribed, expressed TCRB transcripts were what got sequenced. The assay was immunoSEQ multiplex PCR, and TCRdb's table has in-frame clones only and misses some. The repertoire includes some 360,000 clones, about 19% of them detected once, and around 0.044% sits in the top ten. The CDR3 has 12 residues. Germline assignment: CDR1 SEHNR and CDR2 FQNEAQ (reference sequence). Trimming left V 3 bases short and J 8 bases short, with 10 bases between. The sequence came from a young woman in good health. The sample consisted of naive CD4+ T cells from blood. The V gene is TRBV7-9, the J gene TRBJ1-2; D not resolved. The CDR3: CASSLNTEGYTF. The CDR3 DNA reads as TGTGCCAGCAGCTTGAATACTGAGGGCTACACCTTC.